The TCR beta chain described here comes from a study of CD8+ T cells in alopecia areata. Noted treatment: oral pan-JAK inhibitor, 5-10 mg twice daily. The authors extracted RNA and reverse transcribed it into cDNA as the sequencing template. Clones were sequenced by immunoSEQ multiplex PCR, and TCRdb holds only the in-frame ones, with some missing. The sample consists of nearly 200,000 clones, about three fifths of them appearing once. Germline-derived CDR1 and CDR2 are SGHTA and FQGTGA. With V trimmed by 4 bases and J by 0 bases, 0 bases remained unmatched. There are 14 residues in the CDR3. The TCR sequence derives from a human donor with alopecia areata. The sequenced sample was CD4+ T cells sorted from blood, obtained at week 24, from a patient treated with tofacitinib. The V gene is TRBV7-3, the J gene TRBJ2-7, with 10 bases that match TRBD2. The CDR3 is CASSSSGSSYEQYF. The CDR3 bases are TGTGCCAGCAGCTCTAGCGGGAGCTCCTACGAGCAGTACTTC.